The 13 T cell receptor beta chains below all came from one sample that was sequenced in a study of T cells after yellow fever vaccination. One entry per CDR3 protein results from TCRdb running MiXCR on the 5' RACE reads. Among 600,000 to 750,000 distinct CDR3 sequences listed, roughly an eighth were seen once. The material was PBMCs, obtained on the day of the yellow fever booster vaccination. These receptors originate from a man aged 25-45 years who received the YFV17D yellow fever vaccine.

There are a few counts of this clonotype. The chain joins TRBV5-1 to TRBJ2-3; weak D call: TRBD1 (6 bases). Germline loops: CDR1 SGHRS, CDR2 YFSETQ. The CDR3 loop spans 15 amino acids. Trimming took 3 bases from V and 2 from J, leaving 13 bases between them. Here the CDR3 reads CASSSGTTTTDTQYF. CDR3 in DNA: TGCGCCAGCAGCTCCGGGACAACTACCACAGATACGCAGTATTTT.

This clonotype was recorded a few times. The V and J genes are TRBV6-2 or TRBV6-3 and TRBJ2-2, with unresolved D. Trimming left V 8 bases short and J 0 bases short, with 1 base between. Germline V gene data show CDR1 as MNHEY and CDR2 as SVGEGT. The CDR3 contains 11 residues. Here the CDR3 reads CASANTGELFF. DNA of the CDR3: TGTGCCAGCGCGAACACCGGGGAGCTGTTTTTT.

The V gene is TRBV20-1, the J gene TRBJ2-2; the D gene is possibly TRBD1 (6 bases). The germline V gene has CDR1 DFQATT and CDR2 SNEGSKA (reference sequence). The CDR3 consists of 14 residues. Trimming took off 5 bases at V and 1 base at J, with 11 bases between the two ends. The CDR3: CSASTGKNTGELFF. CDR3 coding DNA: TGCAGTGCTTCAACAGGGAAGAACACCGGGGAGCTGTTTTTT.

The V and J genes are TRBV3-1 and TRBJ2-1; the match to TRBD2 covers 9 bases. CDR3 length: 13 amino acids. V was clipped by 4 bases and J by 15 bases; unmatched bases: 10. Germline loops: CDR1 LGHDT, CDR2 YNNKEL (reference sequence). CDR3 residues: CASSLKGGRARFF. In nucleotides, the CDR3 is TGTGCCAGCAGCCTTAAAGGCGGGAGGGCCAGGTTCTTC.

This clonotype was observed a handful of times. The V call is TRBV11-2, the J call TRBJ2-2; 8 positions agree with TRBD1. V gave up 5 bases and J gave up 6 bases; unmatched junction bases: 8. CDR1 and CDR2 from the germline V gene are SGHAT and FQNNGV. CDR3 length: 15 residues. CDR3 in DNA: TGTGCCAGCAGCCGGACAGGGAGTACCGCCGGGGAGCTGTTTTTT. Protein: CASSRTGSTAGELFF.

This clonotype was seen more than once but under ten times. The chain links TRBV12-3 or TRBV12-4 to TRBJ1-1, with D hard to call. Between the trimmed V and J ends, which lost 5 bases and 0 bases, there was a span of 13 bases. The CDR3 has 15 residues. Written as DNA, the CDR3 is TGTGCCAGCAGTCCCGAGAGGAGGGTGAACACTGAAGCTTTCTTT. The encoded protein is CASSPERRVNTEAFF.

This clonotype has only a few counts. This chain links TRBV7-2 with TRBJ2-7, with 10 bases aligning to TRBD2. The CDR3 has 15 amino acids. Unmatched junction bases numbered 7, after V lost 5 bases and J lost 3 bases. Per the germline V gene, CDR1 is SGHTA and CDR2 is FQGNSA. CDR3 loop: CASSGGGTSVYEQYF. The CDR3 nucleotides are TGTGCCAGCAGCGGCGGTGGGACTAGCGTCTACGAGCAGTACTTC.

The rearrangement joins TRBV3-1 to TRBJ1-6; TRBD1 is a possible D gene (5 bases). The V end lost 1 base, the J end lost 7 bases, and 11 bases lay between the germline ends. The CDR3 length is 15 residues. The germline CDR1 and CDR2 sequences are LGHDT and YNNKEL (reference sequence). CDR3: CASSQVLQENSPLHF. In DNA form, the CDR3 reads TGTGCCAGCAGCCAAGTATTACAGGAGAATTCACCCCTCCACTTT.

The sample holds a few counts of this clonotype. Sequence at one end of the junction differs from germline and may be a read error. The chain links TRBV20-1 to TRBJ2-1; 13 bases fit TRBD2. The germline gives CDR1 DFQATT, CDR2 SNEGSKA (reference sequence). CDR3 length: 17 amino acids. The CDR3 region is CCADASRTSGSSNEQFF. CDR3 coding DNA: TGCTGTGCCGACGCCAGTAGGACTAGCGGGAGTTCTAATGAGCAGTTCTTC.

V usage is TRBV10-3 and J usage is TRBJ2-1; 12 bases match TRBD2. CDR3 size: 15 residues. Looked up from germline, CDR1 is ENHRY and CDR2 is SYGVKD. The CDR3 spells CASQATSGSENEQFF. The CDR3 DNA is TGTGCATCTCAGGCGACTAGCGGGAGTGAAAATGAGCAGTTCTTC.

In this sample, this clonotype turned up a few times. The chain is built from TRBV20-1 and TRBJ2-3; 8 nucleotides agree with TRBD1. In germline, CDR1 is DFQATT, CDR2 SNEGSKA (reference sequence). This CDR3 has 17 amino acids. The V segment lost 3 bases and the J segment 0 bases; nucleotides outside the gene matches: 11. This chain's CDR3 is CSASPHLTGASTDTQYF. The CDR3 nucleotides read TGCAGTGCTAGCCCCCACCTGACAGGGGCCAGCACAGATACGCAGTATTTT.

This clonotype has just a few counts. This chain links TRBV29-1 with TRBJ1-2; 7 bases are shared with TRBD1. Germline V gene sequence: CDR1 SQVTM, CDR2 ANQGSEA. The CDR3 is 11 residues long. V dropped 4 bases and J dropped 4; count of bases not matched to a gene: 0. The CDR3 sequence is CSVGDSYGYTF. The DNA of the CDR3 is TGCAGCGTTGGGGACAGCTATGGCTACACCTTC. The full variable domain, in which reference TRBV29-1 and TRBJ1-2 provide the parts outside the CDR3, is SAVISQKPSRDICQRGTSLTIQCQVDSQVTMMFWYRQQPGQSLTLIATANQGSEATYESGFVIDKFPISRPNLTFSTLTVSNMSPEDSSIYLCSVGDSYGYTFGSGTRLTVV.

The chain joins TRBV24-1 to TRBJ2-3; the D is unclear. Trimming removed 3 bases from V and 4 bases from J, with 13 bases in between. Germline loops: CDR1 KGHDR, CDR2 SFDVKD. The CDR3 spans 15 residues. The CDR3 bases are TGTGCCACCAGTGATCGTAGGGCAACCTCAGATACGCAGTATTTT. This gives the protein CATSDRRATSDTQYF.